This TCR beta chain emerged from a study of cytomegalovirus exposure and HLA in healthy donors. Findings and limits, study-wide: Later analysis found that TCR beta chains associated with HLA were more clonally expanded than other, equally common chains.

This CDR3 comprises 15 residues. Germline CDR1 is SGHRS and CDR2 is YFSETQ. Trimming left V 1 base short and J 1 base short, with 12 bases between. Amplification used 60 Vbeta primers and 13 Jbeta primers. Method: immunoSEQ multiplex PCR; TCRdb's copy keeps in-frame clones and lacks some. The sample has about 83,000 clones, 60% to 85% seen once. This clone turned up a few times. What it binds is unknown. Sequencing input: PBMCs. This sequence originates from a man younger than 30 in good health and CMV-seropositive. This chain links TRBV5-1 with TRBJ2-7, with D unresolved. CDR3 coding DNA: TGCGCCAGCAGCTTGTTTAGCATTCTATCCTACGAGCAGTACTTC. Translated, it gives CASSLFSILSYEQYF.